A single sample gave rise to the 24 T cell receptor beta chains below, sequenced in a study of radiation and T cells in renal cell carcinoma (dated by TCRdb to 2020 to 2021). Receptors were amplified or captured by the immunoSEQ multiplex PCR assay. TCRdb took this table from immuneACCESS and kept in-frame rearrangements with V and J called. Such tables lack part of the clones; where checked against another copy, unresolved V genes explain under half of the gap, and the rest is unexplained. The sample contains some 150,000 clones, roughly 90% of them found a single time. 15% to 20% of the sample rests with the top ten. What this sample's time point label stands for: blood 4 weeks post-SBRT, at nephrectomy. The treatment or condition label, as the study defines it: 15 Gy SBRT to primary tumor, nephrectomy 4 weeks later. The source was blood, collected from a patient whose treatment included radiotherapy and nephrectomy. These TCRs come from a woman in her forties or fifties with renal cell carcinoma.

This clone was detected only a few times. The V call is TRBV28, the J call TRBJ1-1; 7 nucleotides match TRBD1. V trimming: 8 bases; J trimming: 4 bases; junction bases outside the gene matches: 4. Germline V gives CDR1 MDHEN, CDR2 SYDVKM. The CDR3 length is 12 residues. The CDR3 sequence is CASRDRITEAFF. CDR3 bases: TGTGCCAGCCGGGACAGAATCACTGAAGCTTTCTTT.

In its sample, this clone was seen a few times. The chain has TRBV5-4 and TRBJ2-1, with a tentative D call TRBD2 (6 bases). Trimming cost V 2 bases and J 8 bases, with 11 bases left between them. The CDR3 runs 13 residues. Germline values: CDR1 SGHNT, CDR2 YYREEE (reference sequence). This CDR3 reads CASSFQGGDEQFF. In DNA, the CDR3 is TGTGCCAGCAGCTTCCAGGGAGGCGATGAGCAGTTCTTC.

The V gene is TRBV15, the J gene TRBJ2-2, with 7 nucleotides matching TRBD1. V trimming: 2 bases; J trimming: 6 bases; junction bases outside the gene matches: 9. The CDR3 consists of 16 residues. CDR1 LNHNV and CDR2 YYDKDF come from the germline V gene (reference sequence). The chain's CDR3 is CATSRPRGSGAGELFF. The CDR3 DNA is TGTGCCACCAGCAGACCCAGGGGGTCGGGCGCCGGGGAGCTGTTTTTT.

The CDR3: CASSAGQGSLSYEQYF. For the CDR3, the DNA is TGTGCCAGCAGCGCCGGACAGGGGTCCTTATCCTACGAGCAGTACTTC. The rearrangement links TRBV7-2 to TRBJ2-7; 9 positions match TRBD1. This CDR3 is 16 amino acids long. The germline gives CDR1 SGHTA, CDR2 FQGNSA. J lost 1 base, V lost 5 bases, and 9 bases had no gene match.

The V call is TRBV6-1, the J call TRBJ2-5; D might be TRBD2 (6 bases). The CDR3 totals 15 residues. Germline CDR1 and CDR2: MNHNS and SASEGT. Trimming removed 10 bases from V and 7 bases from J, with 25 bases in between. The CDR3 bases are TGTGCCACCCAACCCGGGACTCTCACTTCGAGGACCCAGTACTTC. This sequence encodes CATQPGTLTSRTQYF.

The CDR3 region is CAISEERIQETQYF. CDR3 coding DNA: TGTGCCATCAGTGAGGAACGGATCCAAGAGACCCAGTACTTC. This chain uses TRBV10-3 with TRBJ2-5; D unresolved. V lost 2 bases to trimming and J lost 1 base, with 8 bases between them. The CDR3 sequence is 14 residues long. From germline, CDR1 is ENHRY and CDR2 SYGVKD.

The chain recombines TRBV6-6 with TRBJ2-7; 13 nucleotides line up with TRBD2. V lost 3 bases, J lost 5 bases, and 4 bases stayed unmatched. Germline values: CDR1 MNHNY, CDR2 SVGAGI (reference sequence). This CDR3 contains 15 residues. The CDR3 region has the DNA TGTGCCAGCAGTTATGGACTAGCGGGGGACAACGAGCAGTACTTC. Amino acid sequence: CASSYGLAGDNEQYF.

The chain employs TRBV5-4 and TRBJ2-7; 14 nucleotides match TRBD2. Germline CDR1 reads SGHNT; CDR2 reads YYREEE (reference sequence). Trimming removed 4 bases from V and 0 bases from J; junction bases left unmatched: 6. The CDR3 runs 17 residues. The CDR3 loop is CASSTGLAGALSYEQYF. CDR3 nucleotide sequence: TGTGCCAGCAGCACGGGACTAGCGGGGGCCCTCTCCTACGAGCAGTACTTC.

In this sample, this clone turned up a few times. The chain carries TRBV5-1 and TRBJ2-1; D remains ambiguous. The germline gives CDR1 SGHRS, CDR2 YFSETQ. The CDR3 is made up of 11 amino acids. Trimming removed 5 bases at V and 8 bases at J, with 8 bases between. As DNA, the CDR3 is TGCGCCAGCAGTCTTTACGATGAGCAGTTCTTC. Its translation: CASSLYDEQFF.

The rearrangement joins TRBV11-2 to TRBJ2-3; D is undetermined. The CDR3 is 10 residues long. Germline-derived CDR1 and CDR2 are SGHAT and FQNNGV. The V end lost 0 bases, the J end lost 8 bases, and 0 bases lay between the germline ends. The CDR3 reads CASSLDTQYF. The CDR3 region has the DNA TGTGCCAGCAGCTTAGATACGCAGTATTTT. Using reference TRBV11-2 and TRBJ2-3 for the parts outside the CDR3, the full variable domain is EAGVAQSPRYKIIEKRQSVAFWCNPISGHATLYWYQQILGQGPKLLIQFQNNGVVDDSQLPKDRFSAERLKGVDSTLKIQPAKLEDSAVYLCASSLDTQYFGPGTRLTVL.

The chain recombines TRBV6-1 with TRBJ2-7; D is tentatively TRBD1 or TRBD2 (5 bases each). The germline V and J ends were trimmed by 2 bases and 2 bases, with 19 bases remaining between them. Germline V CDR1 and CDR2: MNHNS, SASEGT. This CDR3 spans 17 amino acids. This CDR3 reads CASSETGGRGAAYEQYF. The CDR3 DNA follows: TGTGCCAGCAGTGAAACGGGCGGTAGAGGGGCGGCCTACGAGCAGTACTTC.

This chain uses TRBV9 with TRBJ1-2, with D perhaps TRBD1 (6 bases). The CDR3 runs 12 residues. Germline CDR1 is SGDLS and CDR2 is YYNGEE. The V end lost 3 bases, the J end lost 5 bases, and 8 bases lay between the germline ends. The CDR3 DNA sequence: TGTGCCAGCAGCGCCGGACAGTATGGCTACACCTTC. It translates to CASSAGQYGYTF.

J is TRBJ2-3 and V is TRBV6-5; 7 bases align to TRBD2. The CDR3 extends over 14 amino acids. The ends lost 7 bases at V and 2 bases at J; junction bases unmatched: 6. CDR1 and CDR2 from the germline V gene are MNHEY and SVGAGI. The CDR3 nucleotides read TGTGCCAGCAAGGGCGGGGGATCCACAGATACGCAGTATTTT. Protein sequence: CASKGGGSTDTQYF.

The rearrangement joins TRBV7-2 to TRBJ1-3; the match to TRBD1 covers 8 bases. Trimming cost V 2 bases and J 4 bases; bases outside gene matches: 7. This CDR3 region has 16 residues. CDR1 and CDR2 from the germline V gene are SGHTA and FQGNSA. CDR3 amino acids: CASSLRAGGAGNTIYF. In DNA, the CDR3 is TGTGCCAGCAGCTTACGGGCAGGGGGCGCCGGAAACACCATATATTTT.

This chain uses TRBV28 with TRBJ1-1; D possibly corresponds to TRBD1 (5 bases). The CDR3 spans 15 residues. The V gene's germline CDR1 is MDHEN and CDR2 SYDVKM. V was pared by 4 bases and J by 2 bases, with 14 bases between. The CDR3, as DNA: TGTGCCAGCAGTTCCAAGACAGACGTTAACACTGAAGCTTTCTTT. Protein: CASSSKTDVNTEAFF.

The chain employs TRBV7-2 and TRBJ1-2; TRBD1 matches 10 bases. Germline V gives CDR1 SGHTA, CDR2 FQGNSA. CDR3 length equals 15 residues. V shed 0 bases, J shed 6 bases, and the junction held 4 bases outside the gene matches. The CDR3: CASSLARGTGDGYTF. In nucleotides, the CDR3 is TGTGCCAGCAGCTTAGCGCGTGGGACAGGGGATGGCTACACCTTC.

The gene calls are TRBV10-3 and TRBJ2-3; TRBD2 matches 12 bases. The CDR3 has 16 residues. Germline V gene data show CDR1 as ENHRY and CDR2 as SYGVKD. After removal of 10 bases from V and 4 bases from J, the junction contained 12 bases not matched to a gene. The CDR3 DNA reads TGTGCCAGCAGCCCGGCTAGCGGGGGGGCCGCAGATACGCAGTATTTT. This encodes CASSPASGGAADTQYF.

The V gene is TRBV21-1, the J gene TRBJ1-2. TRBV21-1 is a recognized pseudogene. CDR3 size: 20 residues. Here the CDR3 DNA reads TGTGCCAGCAGCAAAGATAAAAAGGGAGTTGCAGGGAGGGGTAACTATGGCTACACCTTC. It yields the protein CASSKDKKGVAGRGNYGYTF.

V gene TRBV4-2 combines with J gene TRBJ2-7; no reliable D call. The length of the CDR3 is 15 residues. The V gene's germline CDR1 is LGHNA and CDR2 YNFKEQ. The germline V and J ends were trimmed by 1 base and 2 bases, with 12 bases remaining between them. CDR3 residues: CASSQVAEKTYEQYF. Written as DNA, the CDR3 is TGTGCCAGCAGCCAAGTGGCAGAGAAAACCTACGAGCAGTACTTC.

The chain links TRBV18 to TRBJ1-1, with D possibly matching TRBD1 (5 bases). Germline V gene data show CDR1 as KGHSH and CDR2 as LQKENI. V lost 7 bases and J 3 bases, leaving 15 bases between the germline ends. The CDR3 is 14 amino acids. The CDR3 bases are TGTGCCAGCTATCGTTCAGGGATGGACACTGAAGCTTTCTTT. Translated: CASYRSGMDTEAFF.

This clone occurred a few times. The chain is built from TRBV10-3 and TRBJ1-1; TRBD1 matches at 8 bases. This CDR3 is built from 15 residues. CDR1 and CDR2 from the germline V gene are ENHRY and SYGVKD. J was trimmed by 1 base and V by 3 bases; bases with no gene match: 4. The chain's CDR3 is CAISDPGQGNTEAFF. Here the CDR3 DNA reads TGTGCCATCAGTGACCCCGGACAGGGGAACACTGAAGCTTTCTTT.

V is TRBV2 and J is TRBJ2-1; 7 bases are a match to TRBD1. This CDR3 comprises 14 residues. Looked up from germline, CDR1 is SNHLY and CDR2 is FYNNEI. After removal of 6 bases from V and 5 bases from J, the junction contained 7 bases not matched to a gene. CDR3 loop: CASRPGTVNNEQFF. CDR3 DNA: TGTGCCAGCAGGCCCGGGACAGTTAACAATGAGCAGTTCTTC. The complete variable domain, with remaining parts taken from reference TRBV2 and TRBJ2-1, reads EPEVTQTPSHQVTQMGQEVILRCVPISNHLYFYWYRQILGQKVEFLVSFYNNEISEKSEIFDDQFSVERPDGSNFTLKIRSTKLEDSAMYFCASRPGTVNNEQFFGPGTRLTVL.

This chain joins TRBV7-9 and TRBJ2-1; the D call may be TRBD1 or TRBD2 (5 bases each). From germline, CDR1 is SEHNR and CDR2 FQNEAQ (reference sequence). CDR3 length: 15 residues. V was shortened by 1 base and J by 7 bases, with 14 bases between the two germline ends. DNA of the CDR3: TGTGCCAGCAGCTTAGGAGCTAATGAGGGGAATGAGCAGTTCTTC. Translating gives CASSLGANEGNEQFF.

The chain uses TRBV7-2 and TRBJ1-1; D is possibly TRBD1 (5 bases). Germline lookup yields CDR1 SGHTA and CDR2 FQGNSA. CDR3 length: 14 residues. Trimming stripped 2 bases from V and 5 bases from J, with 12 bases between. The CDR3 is CASSLTREGTEAFF. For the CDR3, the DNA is TGTGCCAGCAGCTTAACCAGGGAGGGTACTGAAGCTTTCTTT.